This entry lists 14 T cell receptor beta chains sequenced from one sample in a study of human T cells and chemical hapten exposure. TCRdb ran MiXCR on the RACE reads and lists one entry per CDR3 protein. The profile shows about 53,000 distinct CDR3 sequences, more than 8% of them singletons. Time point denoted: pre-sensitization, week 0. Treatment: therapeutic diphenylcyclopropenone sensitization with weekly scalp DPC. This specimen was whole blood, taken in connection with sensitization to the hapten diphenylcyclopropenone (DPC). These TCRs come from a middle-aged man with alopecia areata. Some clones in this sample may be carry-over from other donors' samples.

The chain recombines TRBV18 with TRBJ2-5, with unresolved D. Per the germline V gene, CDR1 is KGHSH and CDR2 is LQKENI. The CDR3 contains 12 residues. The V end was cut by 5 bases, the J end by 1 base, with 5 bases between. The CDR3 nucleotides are TGTGCCAGCTCAACCGTCCAAGAGACCCAGTACTTC. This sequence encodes CASSTVQETQYF. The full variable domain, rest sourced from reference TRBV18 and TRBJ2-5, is NAGVMQNPRHLVRRRGQEARLRCSPMKGHSHVYWYRQLPEEGLKFMVYLQKENIIDESGMPKERFSAEFPKEGPSILRIQQVVRGDSAAYFCASSTVQETQYFGPGTRLLVL.

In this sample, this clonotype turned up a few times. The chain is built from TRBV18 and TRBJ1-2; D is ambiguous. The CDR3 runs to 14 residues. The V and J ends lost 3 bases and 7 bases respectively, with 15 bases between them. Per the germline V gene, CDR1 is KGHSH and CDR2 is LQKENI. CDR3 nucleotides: TGTGCCAGCTCACCCTCAGCCAGTCCTTCTGGCTACACCTTC. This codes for CASSPSASPSGYTF.

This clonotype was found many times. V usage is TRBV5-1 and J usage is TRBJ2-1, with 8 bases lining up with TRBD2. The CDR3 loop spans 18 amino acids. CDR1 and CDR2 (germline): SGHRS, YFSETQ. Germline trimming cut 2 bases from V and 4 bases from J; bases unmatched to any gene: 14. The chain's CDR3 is CASSFGRAAGGNYNEQFF. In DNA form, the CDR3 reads TGCGCCAGCAGCTTTGGGAGGGCGGCGGGAGGCAATTACAATGAGCAGTTCTTC.

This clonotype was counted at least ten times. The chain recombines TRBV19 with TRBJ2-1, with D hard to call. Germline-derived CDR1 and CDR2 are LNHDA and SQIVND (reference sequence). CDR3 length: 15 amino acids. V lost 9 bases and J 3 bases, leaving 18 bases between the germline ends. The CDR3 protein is CASTVTNRFYNEQFF. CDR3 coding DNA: TGTGCCAGCACGGTAACGAACCGATTCTACAATGAGCAGTTCTTC.

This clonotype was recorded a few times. CDR3 DNA: TGTGCCAGCAGCGGAGGAGAGGGACGGCTTGGAATCACTGAAGCTTTCTTT. It codes for CASSGGEGRLGITEAFF. The chain uses TRBV9 and TRBJ1-1; D may be TRBD1 (5 bases). Trimming shortened V by 3 bases and J by 4 bases, and 22 bases separated the two germline ends. CDR1 is SGDLS, CDR2 YYNGEE, per germline. This CDR3 has 17 residues.

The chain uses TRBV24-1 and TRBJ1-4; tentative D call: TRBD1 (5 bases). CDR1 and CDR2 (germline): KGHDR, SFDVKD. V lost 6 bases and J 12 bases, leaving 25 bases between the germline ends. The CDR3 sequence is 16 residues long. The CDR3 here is CATSSSEVSALGELFF. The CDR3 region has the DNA TGTGCCACCAGTTCCTCTGAGGTCTCGGCGTTGGGGGAACTGTTTTTT.

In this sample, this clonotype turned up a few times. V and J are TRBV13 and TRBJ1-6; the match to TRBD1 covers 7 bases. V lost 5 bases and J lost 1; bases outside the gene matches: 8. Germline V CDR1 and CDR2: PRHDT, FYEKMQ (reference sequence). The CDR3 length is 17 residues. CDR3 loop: CASSLRQGGSYNSPLHF. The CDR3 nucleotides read TGTGCCAGCAGCCTCCGACAGGGCGGATCCTATAATTCACCCCTCCACTTT.

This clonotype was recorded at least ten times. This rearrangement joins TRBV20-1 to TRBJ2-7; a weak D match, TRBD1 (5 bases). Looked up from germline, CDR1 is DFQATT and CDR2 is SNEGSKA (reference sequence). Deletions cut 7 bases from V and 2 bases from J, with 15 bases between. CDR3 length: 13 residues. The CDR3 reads CSGKGQGTYEQYF. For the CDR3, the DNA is TGCAGTGGGAAGGGGCAGGGAACCTACGAGCAGTACTTC.

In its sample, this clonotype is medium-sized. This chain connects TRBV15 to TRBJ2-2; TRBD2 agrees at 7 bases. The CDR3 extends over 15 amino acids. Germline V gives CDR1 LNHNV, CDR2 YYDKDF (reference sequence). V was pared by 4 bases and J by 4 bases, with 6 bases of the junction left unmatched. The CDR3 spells CATSKAGESTGELFF. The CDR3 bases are TGTGCCACCAGCAAGGCGGGAGAGAGCACCGGGGAGCTGTTTTTT.

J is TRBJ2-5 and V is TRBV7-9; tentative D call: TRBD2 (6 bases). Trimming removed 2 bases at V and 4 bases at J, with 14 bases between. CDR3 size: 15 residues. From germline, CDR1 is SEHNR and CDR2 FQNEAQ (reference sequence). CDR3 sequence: CASSLPAGTIETQYF. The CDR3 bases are TGTGCCAGCAGCTTACCAGCGGGTACTATAGAGACCCAGTACTTC.

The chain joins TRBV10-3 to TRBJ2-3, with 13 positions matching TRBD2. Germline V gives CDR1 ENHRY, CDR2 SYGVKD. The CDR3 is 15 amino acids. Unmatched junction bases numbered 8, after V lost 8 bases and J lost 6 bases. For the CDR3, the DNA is TGTGCCATCCTACGGACTAGCGGGAGAGCTGATACGCAGTATTTT. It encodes CAILRTSGRADTQYF.

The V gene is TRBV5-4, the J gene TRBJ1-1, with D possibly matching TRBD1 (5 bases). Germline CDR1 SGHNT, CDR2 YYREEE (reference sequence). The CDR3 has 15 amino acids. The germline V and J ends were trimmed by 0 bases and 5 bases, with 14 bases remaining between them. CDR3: CASSLAGRSGTEAFF. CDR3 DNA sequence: TGTGCCAGCAGCTTGGCAGGGAGGTCGGGGACTGAAGCTTTCTTT.

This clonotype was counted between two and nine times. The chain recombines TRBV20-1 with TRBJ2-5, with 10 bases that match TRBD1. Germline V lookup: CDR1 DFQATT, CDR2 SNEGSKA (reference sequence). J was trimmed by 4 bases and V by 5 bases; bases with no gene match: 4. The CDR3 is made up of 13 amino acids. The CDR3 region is CSAPRDRGETQYF. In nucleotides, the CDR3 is TGCAGTGCTCCCCGGGACAGGGGAGAGACCCAGTACTTC.

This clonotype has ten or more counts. CDR3: CASSQSDITDTQYF. In DNA form, the CDR3 reads TGTGCCAGCAGCCAATCAGACATAACAGATACGCAGTATTTT. The gene calls are TRBV12-3 or TRBV12-4 and TRBJ2-3; D remains ambiguous. V was clipped by 6 bases and J by 3 bases, with 13 bases between them. The CDR3 sequence is 14 residues long.